The clone carrying this T cell receptor beta chain was recorded once. The CDR3 covers 13 residues. Germline assignment: CDR1 LNHDA and CDR2 SQIVND (reference sequence). V was pared by 8 bases and J by 2 bases, with 2 bases of the junction left unmatched. This record belongs to a study of blood T cell repertoires in COVID-19. Only in-frame clones appear in the TCRdb table, and some are missing; sequencing was by immunoSEQ multiplex PCR. The table records a few hundred thousand clones, roughly 87% of them present only once. This chain connects TRBV19 to TRBJ2-5; 10 bases fit TRBD2. This TCR was sampled from a woman between 50 and 59 years old who had recovered from COVID-19. Sequenced material: PBMCs or T cells enriched from blood (not recorded which). The CDR3 loop reads CASSTSGQETQYF. The CDR3, as DNA: TGTGCCAGTTCGACTAGCGGGCAAGAGACCCAGTACTTC.